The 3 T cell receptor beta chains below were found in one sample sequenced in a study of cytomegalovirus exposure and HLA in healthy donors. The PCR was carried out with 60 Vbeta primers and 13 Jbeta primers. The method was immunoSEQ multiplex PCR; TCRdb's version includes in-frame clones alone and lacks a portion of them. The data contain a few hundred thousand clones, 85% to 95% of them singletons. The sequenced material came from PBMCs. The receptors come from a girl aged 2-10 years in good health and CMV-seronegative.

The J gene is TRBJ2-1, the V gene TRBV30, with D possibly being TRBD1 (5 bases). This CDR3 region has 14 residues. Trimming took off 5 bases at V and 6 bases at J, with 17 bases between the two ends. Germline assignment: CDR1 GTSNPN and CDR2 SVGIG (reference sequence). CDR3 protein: CAWSPGLVINEQFF. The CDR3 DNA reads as TGTGCCTGGTCCCCAGGGTTAGTAATCAATGAGCAGTTCTTC.

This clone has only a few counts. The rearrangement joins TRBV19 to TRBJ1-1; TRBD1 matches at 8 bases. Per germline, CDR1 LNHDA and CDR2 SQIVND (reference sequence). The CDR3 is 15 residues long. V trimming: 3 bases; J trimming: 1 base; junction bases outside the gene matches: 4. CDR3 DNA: TGTGCCAGTAGTATCAGGACAGGGACGAACACTGAAGCTTTCTTT. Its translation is CASSIRTGTNTEAFF.

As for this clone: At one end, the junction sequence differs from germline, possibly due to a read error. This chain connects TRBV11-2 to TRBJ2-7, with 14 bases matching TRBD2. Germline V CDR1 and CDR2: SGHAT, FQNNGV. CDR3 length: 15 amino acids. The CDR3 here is CASSLDGTSGSTANF. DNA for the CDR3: TGTGCCAGCAGCTTAGACGGGACTAGCGGGAGCACCGCGAACTTC.